Sequencing of this TCR beta chain was carried out in a study of human T cells and chemical hapten exposure. Specified time point: healthy volunteer bleed at 2 weeks. The authors' total RNA extraction used unfractionated whole blood. Study-wide results and caveats: TCRs exceeding a frequency of 1 in 1000 stayed unchanged under DPC sensitization.

Many counts were recorded for this clonotype. Its matching antigen is unknown. One entry per CDR3 protein, called by TCRdb with MiXCR from the RACE reads. The data contain around 130,000 distinct CDR3 sequences, approximately 10% of them seen just once; the ten biggest clones take up 1.5% to 2%. The V and J ends lost 7 bases and 5 bases, in that order; junction bases with no gene match: 10. The V gene's germline CDR1 is SQVTM and CDR2 ANQGSEA. The CDR3 has 13 amino acids. Input material: whole blood. This receptor was taken from a male donor in good health. Some clones in this sample may be carry-over from other donors' samples. The chain employs TRBV29-1 and TRBJ2-5; 7 bases align to TRBD1. CDR3 sequence reads: CSAGTVLRETQYF. In DNA, the CDR3 is TGCAGCGCCGGGACAGTCCTAAGGGAGACCCAGTACTTC.